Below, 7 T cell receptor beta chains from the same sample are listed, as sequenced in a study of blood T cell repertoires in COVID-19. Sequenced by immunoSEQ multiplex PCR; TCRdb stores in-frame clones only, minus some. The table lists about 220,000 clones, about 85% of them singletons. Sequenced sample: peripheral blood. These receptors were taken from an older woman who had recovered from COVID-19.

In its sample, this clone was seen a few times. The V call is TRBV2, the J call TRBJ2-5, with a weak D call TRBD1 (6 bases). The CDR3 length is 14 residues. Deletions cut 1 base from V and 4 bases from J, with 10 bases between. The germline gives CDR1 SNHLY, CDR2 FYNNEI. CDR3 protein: CASSEVPGVETQYF. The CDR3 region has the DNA TGTGCCAGCAGTGAAGTGCCAGGGGTAGAGACCCAGTACTTC.

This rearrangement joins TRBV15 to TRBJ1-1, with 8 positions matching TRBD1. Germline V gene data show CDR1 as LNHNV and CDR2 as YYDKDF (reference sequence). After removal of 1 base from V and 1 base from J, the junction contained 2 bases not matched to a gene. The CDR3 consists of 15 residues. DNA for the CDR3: TGTGCCACCAGCAGAGGACAGGGGTGGAACACTGAAGCTTTCTTT. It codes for CATSRGQGWNTEAFF.

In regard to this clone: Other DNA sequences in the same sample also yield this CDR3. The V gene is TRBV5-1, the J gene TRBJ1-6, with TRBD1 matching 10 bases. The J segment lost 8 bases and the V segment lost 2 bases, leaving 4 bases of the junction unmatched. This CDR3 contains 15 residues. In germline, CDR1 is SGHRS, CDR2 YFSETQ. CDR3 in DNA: TGCGCCAGCAGCTTAGCGGGACAGGGGTATTCACCCCTCCACTTT. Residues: CASSLAGQGYSPLHF.

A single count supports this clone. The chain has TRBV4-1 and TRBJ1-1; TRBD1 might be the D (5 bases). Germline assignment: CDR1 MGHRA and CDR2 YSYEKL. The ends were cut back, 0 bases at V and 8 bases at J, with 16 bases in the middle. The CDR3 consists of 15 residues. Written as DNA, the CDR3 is TGCGCCAGCAGCCAAGAAGGTACGGCAGGGTGGGAAGCTTTCTTT. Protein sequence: CASSQEGTAGWEAFF.

The CDR3 DNA reads TGTGCCAGCAGCTTCGGCAGGGGAACCGGGGAGCTGTTTTTT. Translating it yields CASSFGRGTGELFF. The chain recombines TRBV13 with TRBJ2-2; D perhaps matches TRBD1 (6 bases). The ends were cut back, 3 bases at V and 5 bases at J, with 10 bases in the middle. CDR1 is PRHDT and CDR2 is FYEKMQ in the germline V gene (reference sequence). The CDR3 is 14 amino acids.

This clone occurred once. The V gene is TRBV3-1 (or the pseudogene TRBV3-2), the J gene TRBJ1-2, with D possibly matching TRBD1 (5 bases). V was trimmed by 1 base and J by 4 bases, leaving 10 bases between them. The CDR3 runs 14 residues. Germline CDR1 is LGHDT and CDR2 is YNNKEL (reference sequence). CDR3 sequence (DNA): TGTGCCAGCAGCCAAGGGGGGGATGCCTATGGCTACACCTTC. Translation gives CASSQGGDAYGYTF.

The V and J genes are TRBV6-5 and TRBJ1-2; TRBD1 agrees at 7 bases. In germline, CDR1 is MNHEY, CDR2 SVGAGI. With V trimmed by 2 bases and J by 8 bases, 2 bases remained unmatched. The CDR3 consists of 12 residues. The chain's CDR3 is CASSYKGAGYTF. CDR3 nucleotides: TGTGCCAGCAGTTACAAGGGGGCGGGCTACACCTTC.